This passage covers 17 T cell receptor beta chains from one sample sequenced in a study of blood T cell repertoires in COVID-19. Here immunoSEQ multiplex PCR was the method, and the copy in TCRdb shows in-frame clones only, minus some. The sample carries about 190,000 clones, 78% recorded once. The sample taken for sequencing was peripheral blood. All receptors derive from a woman over 75 with active or convalescent COVID-19.

CDR3 residues: CASSQLDSFYNSPLHF. Written as DNA, the CDR3 is TGTGCCAGCAGCCAGTTAGACAGTTTCTATAATTCACCCCTCCACTTT. The V gene is TRBV7-9, the J gene TRBJ1-6, with D perhaps TRBD1 (5 bases). V was shortened by 5 bases and J by 3 bases, with 14 bases between the two germline ends. The CDR3 is 16 residues long. Germline-derived CDR1 and CDR2 are SEHNR and FQNEAQ (reference sequence).

The J gene is TRBJ1-1, the V gene TRBV5-4; D is unresolved. Trimming stripped 0 bases from V and 1 base from J, with 10 bases between. This CDR3 comprises 15 residues. The germline V gene encodes CDR1 SGHNT and CDR2 YYREEE (reference sequence). CDR3 sequence reads: CASSLDRRGNTEAFF. Written as DNA, the CDR3 is TGTGCCAGCAGCTTGGATCGCAGAGGGAACACTGAAGCTTTCTTT. The whole variable domain, filled in from reference TRBV5-4 and TRBJ1-1, reads ETGVTQSPTHLIKTRGQQVTLRCSSQSGHNTVSWYQQALGQGPQFIFQYYREEENGRGNFPPRFSGLQFPNYSSELNVNALELDDSALYLCASSLDRRGNTEAFFGQGTRLTVV.

This chain links TRBV7-2 with TRBJ1-6, with 9 bases aligning to TRBD1. The J segment lost 10 bases and the V segment lost 5 bases, leaving 9 bases of the junction unmatched. CDR1 is SGHTA, CDR2 FQGNSA, per germline. The CDR3 totals 15 residues. CDR3 sequence reads: CASSRRDRDSSPLHF. CDR3 sequence (DNA): TGTGCCAGCAGCCGCCGGGACAGGGATAGCTCACCCCTCCACTTT.

The chain has TRBV7-2 and TRBJ2-3, with TRBD2 matching 10 bases. The J segment lost 7 bases and the V segment lost 5 bases, leaving 12 bases of the junction unmatched. CDR1 is SGHTA, CDR2 FQGNSA, per germline. The length of the CDR3 is 16 residues. The CDR3 nucleotides are TGTGCCAGCAGCCCCCATGAGCGGGGGGGCTTAAATACGCAGTATTTT. It specifies CASSPHERGGLNTQYF.

The chain couples TRBV4-2 to TRBJ1-4; D is ambiguous. The V end lost 0 bases, the J end lost 7 bases, and 15 bases lay between the germline ends. Germline V gives CDR1 LGHNA, CDR2 YNFKEQ. The CDR3 sequence is 16 residues long. CDR3 in amino acids: CASSQELGGFGEKLFF. The CDR3 nucleotides are TGTGCCAGCAGCCAAGAACTGGGAGGGTTCGGTGAAAAACTGTTTTTT.

J is TRBJ2-1 and V is TRBV5-1; TRBD2 aligns across 7 bases. The CDR3 spans 15 residues. V gave up 2 bases and J gave up 4 bases; unmatched junction bases: 6. Germline-derived CDR1 and CDR2 are SGHRS and YFSETQ. DNA for the CDR3: TGCGCCAGCAGCTTTCCGGGGGGACCTTACAATGAGCAGTTCTTC. Translating it yields CASSFPGGPYNEQFF.

This clone appeared a few times. The chain links TRBV3-1 (or the pseudogene TRBV3-2) to TRBJ2-7; D is perhaps TRBD1 (6 bases). CDR3 length: 14 amino acids. The germline CDR1 and CDR2 sequences are LGHDT and YNNKEL (reference sequence). V was trimmed by 4 bases and J by 3 bases, leaving 13 bases between them. The CDR3 loop reads CASSRGQVSYEQYF. CDR3 sequence (DNA): TGTGCCAGCAGCCGGGGGCAGGTGAGCTACGAGCAGTACTTC.

The chain uses TRBV6-2 or TRBV6-3 and TRBJ1-5; 11 bases match TRBD1. CDR3 size: 19 residues. Germline CDR1 MNHEY, CDR2 SVGEGT. With 2 bases clipped from V and 5 bases from J, the junction kept 14 bases outside the gene matches. CDR3 in DNA: TGTGCCAGCAGTTACGTGCCGGGACAGGGGGGATCTAAGGATCAGCCCCAGCATTTT. This gives the protein CASSYVPGQGGSKDQPQHF.

DNA for the CDR3: TGTGCCAGCAGCCAAAGGGGACAGGGTAAGAATTCACCCCTCCACTTT. This encodes CASSQRGQGKNSPLHF. The chain links TRBV3-1 (or the pseudogene TRBV3-2) to TRBJ1-6; 9 nucleotides line up with TRBD1. This CDR3 region has 16 residues. Germline V lookup: CDR1 LGHDT, CDR2 YNNKEL (reference sequence). V trimming: 2 bases; J trimming: 7 bases; junction bases outside the gene matches: 6.

V is TRBV9 and J is TRBJ1-5; possibly TRBD1 for D (5 bases). V gave up 2 bases and J gave up 2 bases, with 11 bases separating them. The CDR3 runs to 15 residues. Germline V gene sequence: CDR1 SGDLS, CDR2 YYNGEE. The CDR3 reads CASSVAGMGNQPQHF. The CDR3 region has the DNA TGTGCCAGCAGCGTGGCAGGGATGGGCAATCAGCCCCAGCATTTT.

The chain uses TRBV19 and TRBJ2-1, with TRBD1 matching over 7 bases. The germline gives CDR1 LNHDA, CDR2 SQIVND (reference sequence). CDR3 size: 17 residues. V lost 1 base, J lost 3 bases, and 9 bases stayed unmatched. The CDR3 DNA reads as TGTGCCAGTAGTATAGCTCTTTTCCACAGGGGCTACAATGAGCAGTTCTTC. It translates to CASSIALFHRGYNEQFF.

This rearrangement joins TRBV2 to TRBJ1-2, with TRBD1 as a possible D gene (6 bases). Germline V lookup: CDR1 SNHLY, CDR2 FYNNEI. The CDR3 length is 14 residues. The V and J ends lost 7 bases and 7 bases respectively, with 19 bases between them. CDR3 in amino acids: CASTETGMSGGYTF. CDR3 DNA: TGTGCCAGCACCGAAACAGGGATGTCTGGTGGCTACACCTTC. Together with reference TRBV2 and TRBJ1-2, the CDR3 gives the full variable domain: EPEVTQTPSHQVTQMGQEVILRCVPISNHLYFYWYRQILGQKVEFLVSFYNNEISEKSEIFDDQFSVERPDGSNFTLKIRSTKLEDSAMYFCASTETGMSGGYTFGSGTRLTVV.

In the case of this clone: Other nucleotide sequences from this sample produce the same CDR3. Here the CDR3 reads CASSSEGYGYTF. The DNA for the CDR3 is TGTGCCAGCAGCTCCGAGGGCTATGGCTACACCTTC. The chain recombines TRBV7-2 with TRBJ1-2; the D is unclear. Between the trimmed V and J ends, which lost 4 bases and 4 bases, there was a span of 7 bases. Germline CDR1 is SGHTA and CDR2 is FQGNSA. This CDR3 is built from 12 residues.

The rearrangement uses TRBV7-2 and TRBJ2-7, with 10 positions matching TRBD1. The CDR3 has 15 residues. Germline V gives CDR1 SGHTA, CDR2 FQGNSA. The trim removed 5 bases at V and 4 bases at J, leaving 8 bases unmatched. In DNA form, the CDR3 reads TGTGCCAGCAGCCTGGACAGGGGGGAAGTTTACGAGCAGTACTTC. Encoded protein: CASSLDRGEVYEQYF.

J is TRBJ2-1 and V is TRBV7-9, with 7 bases aligning to TRBD1. CDR1 is SEHNR, CDR2 FQNEAQ, per germline (reference sequence). Unmatched junction bases numbered 16, after V lost 4 bases and J lost 7 bases. This CDR3 has 17 residues. The chain's CDR3 is CASSYTELRQGDNEQFF. The CDR3 DNA sequence: TGTGCCAGCAGCTATACGGAACTGAGGCAGGGGGATAATGAGCAGTTCTTC. The full variable domain, completed using reference TRBV7-9 and TRBJ2-1, is DTGVSQNPRHKITKRGQNVTFRCDPISEHNRLYWYRQTLGQGPEFLTYFQNEAQLEKSRLLSDRFSAERPKGSFSTLEIQRTEQGDSAMYLCASSYTELRQGDNEQFFGPGTRLTVL.

This chain joins TRBV6-5 and TRBJ1-5; 9 bases line up with TRBD1. V dropped 6 bases and J dropped 3; count of bases not matched to a gene: 6. This CDR3 comprises 15 residues. CDR1 is MNHEY, CDR2 SVGAGI, per germline. The CDR3 nucleotides read TGTGCCAGCAGACCCGGGACAGGGTCCAATCAGCCCCAGCATTTT. Its protein product is CASRPGTGSNQPQHF.

The chain links TRBV18 to TRBJ1-3, with TRBD1 as a possible D gene (5 bases). V was trimmed by 3 bases and J by 0 bases, leaving 15 bases between them. CDR1 KGHSH and CDR2 LQKENI come from the germline V gene. The length of the CDR3 is 17 residues. The CDR3 DNA follows: TGTGCCAGCTCACCCTCGGTAGGGGATCTCTCTGGAAACACCATATATTTT. Translated, it gives CASSPSVGDLSGNTIYF.